Listed below are T cell receptor beta chains from one sample, sequenced in a study of long-term antiretroviral therapy in people with HIV. Measured with immunoSEQ multiplex PCR; TCRdb has only the in-frame clones, and not every one. The sample lists more than 25,000 clones; about four fifths were seen once. The sample in question was unsorted PBMCs, obtained 3 years after starting antiretroviral therapy. The receptors derive from a man aged 40-49 years with HIV. CDR3s include the opening cysteine and the closing phenylalanine or tryptophan. The D gene is left open where the match is weak. Size is stated for part of the rows, as once, few or many counts, or as a class when the clone is expanded.

>15|TRBV27|TRBJ2-7|NA|NA
CASSLRETGSYEQYF
TGTGCCAGCAGTTTGAGGGAAACCGGCTCCTACGAGCAGTACTTC
>15|TRBV5-6|TRBJ2-7|NA|TRBD2
CASSFGLADLYEQYF
TGTGCCAGCAGTTTTGGACTAGCCGACCTCTACGAGCAGTACTTC
>14|TRBV19|TRBJ1-5|NA|NA
CASSAFPSNQPQHF
TGTGCCAGTAGTGCCTTTCCTAGCAATCAGCCCCAGCATTTT
>14|TRBV7-6|TRBJ2-7|NA|TRBD1
CASSLGTGSDEQYF
TGTGCCAGCAGCCTAGGGACAGGTAGCGACGAGCAGTACTTC
>13|TRBV6-1|TRBJ1-1|NA|NA
CASSGTMNTEAFF
TGTGCCAGCAGTGGAACCATGAACACTGAAGCTTTCTTT
>11|TRBV20-1|TRBJ2-3|NA|NA
CSAPRGDTQYF
TGCAGTGCTCCGCGAGGGGATACGCAGTATTTT
>14|TRBV25-1|TRBJ2-5|NA|NA
CASSDSFNWETQYF
TGTGCCAGCAGCGACAGTTTCAATTGGGAGACCCAGTACTTC
>16|TRBV21-1|TRBJ1-2|NA|NA
CASSKAKAGSNYGYTF
TGTGCCAGCAGCAAAGCCAAGGCAGGATCCAACTATGGCTACACCTTC
>14|TRBV5-4|TRBJ2-3|NA|NA
CASSILDGTDTQYF
TGTGCCAGCAGCATACTGGACGGCACAGATACGCAGTATTTT
>16|TRBV19|TRBJ1-1|few|TRBD1
CASSIVGQVGNTEAFF
TGTGCCAGTAGTATAGTCGGACAGGTCGGGAACACTGAAGCTTTCTTT
>16|TRBV9|TRBJ1-2|NA|NA
CASSVEGTGTSYGYTF
TGTGCCAGCAGCGTAGAGGGAACAGGGACGAGCTATGGCTACACCTTC
>15|TRBV27|TRBJ2-7|NA|NA
CASSLGSGETYEQYF
TGTGCCAGCAGCCTAGGGTCAGGGGAAACTTACGAGCAGTACTTC
>13|TRBV10-2|TRBJ2-1|NA|NA
CASRLIQVNEQFF
TGCGCCAGCAGACTGATTCAGGTGAATGAGCAGTTCTTC
>15|TRBV7-9|TRBJ2-7|NA|TRBD1
CASSAGRTGSYEQYF
TGTGCCAGCAGCGCCGGTCGGACAGGGTCCTACGAGCAGTACTTC
>13|TRBV7-9|TRBJ2-3|NA|TRBD2
CASKVAGTDTQYF
TGTGCCAGCAAGGTAGCGGGTACAGATACGCAGTATTTT
>15|TRBV6-1|TRBJ1-1|few|NA
CASSDGGAPNTEAFF
TGTGCCAGCAGTGACGGGGGGGCTCCGAACACTGAAGCTTTCTTT
>15|TRBV7-2|TRBJ2-7|few|NA
CASSPWGSATYEQYF
TGTGCCAGCAGCCCCTGGGGCAGCGCCACCTACGAGCAGTACTTC
>15|TRBV9|TRBJ2-5|NA|NA
CASSNTGTRQETQYF
TGTGCCAGCAGTAACACTGGGACCCGCCAAGAGACCCAGTACTTC
>19|TRBV27|TRBJ2-1|NA|NA
CASSFSGLFVGRDYNEQFF
TGTGCCAGCAGTTTCTCAGGGCTTTTTGTGGGACGGGATTACAATGAGCAGTTCTTC
>16|TRBV30|TRBJ2-3|once|TRBD2
CAWSIALAGGQDTQYF
TGTGCCTGGAGTATTGCCCTAGCGGGAGGGCAAGATACGCAGTATTTT
>14|TRBV10-3|TRBJ2-7|NA|TRBD2
CAATSSGRAYEQYF
TGTGCCGCGACTTCTAGCGGGAGGGCTTACGAGCAGTACTTC
>14|TRBV5-1|TRBJ1-6|once|NA
CASSLDSDNSPLHF
TGCGCCAGCAGCTTGGATTCCGATAATTCACCCCTCCACTTT
>12|TRBV6-6|TRBJ1-1|NA|NA
CASSYSAGEAFF
TGTGCCAGCAGTTACTCGGCAGGTGAAGCTTTCTTT
>12|TRBV11-1|TRBJ2-3|NA|NA
CASSPVVDTQYF
TGTGCCAGCAGCCCCGTCGTCGATACGCAGTATTTT
>15|TRBV11-2|TRBJ2-1|NA|TRBD2
CASSISGGRYNEQFF
TGTGCCAGCAGCATTAGCGGGGGGAGGTACAATGAGCAGTTCTTC
>14|TRBV7-2|TRBJ1-5|NA|NA
CASSTRGGNQPQHF
TGTGCCAGCAGTACTCGGGGGGGCAATCAGCCCCAGCATTTT
>16|TRBV30|TRBJ1-3|NA|NA
CAWSDSPGSAGNTIYF
TGTGCCTGGAGTGATTCGCCCGGGTCGGCTGGAAACACCATATATTTT
>15|TRBV18|TRBJ2-3|NA|NA
CASSPSGPSRDTQYF
TGTGCCAGCTCACCGTCAGGGCCGAGCCGAGATACGCAGTATTTT
>13|TRBV5-1|TRBJ2-1|NA|NA
CASSTGLYNEQFF
TGCGCCAGCAGCACGGGACTCTACAATGAGCAGTTCTTC
>15|TRBV19|TRBJ1-1|NA|TRBD1
CASSPIRTGVGEAFF
TGTGCCAGTAGCCCAATAAGGACAGGGGTGGGTGAAGCTTTCTTT
>14|TRBV19|TRBJ1-1|NA|NA
CASRPAGGNTEAFF
TGTGCCAGTAGGCCAGCAGGCGGGAACACTGAAGCTTTCTTT
>13|TRBV12-5|TRBJ2-7|NA|NA
CASGLAGGGEQYF
TGTGCTAGTGGTTTGGCCGGAGGAGGCGAGCAGTACTTC
>14|TRBV9|TRBJ2-7|NA|NA
CASSSTDWAYEQYF
TGTGCCAGCAGCTCGACGGACTGGGCCTACGAGCAGTACTTC
>11|TRBV10-3|TRBJ1-1|NA|NA
CAISGIAEAFF
TGTGCCATCAGTGGCATCGCTGAAGCTTTCTTT
>15|TRBV18|TRBJ2-1|NA|NA
CASSPEGPGWGEQFF
TGTGCCAGCTCACCGGAGGGGCCCGGGTGGGGTGAGCAGTTCTTC
>13|TRBV7-9|TRBJ2-7|NA|NA
CASSPPGPSEQYF
TGTGCCAGCAGCCCCCCCGGTCCCTCCGAGCAGTACTTC
>16|TRBV7-2|TRBJ2-3|NA|NA
CASSLTRASGTDTQYF
TGTGCCAGCAGCTTAACGAGAGCTAGCGGCACAGATACGCAGTATTTT
>14|TRBV5-1|TRBJ2-7|NA|NA
CASSLGSPLDEQYF
TGCGCCAGCAGCTTGGGTAGCCCGCTGGACGAGCAGTACTTC
>14|TRBV27|TRBJ2-7|NA|NA
CASSLGTSPREQYF
TGTGCCAGCAGTTTAGGGACCTCACCCCGGGAGCAGTACTTC
>14|TRBV28|TRBJ1-2|NA|TRBD1
CASSFGTEGYGYTF
TGTGCCAGCAGTTTTGGGACAGAGGGATATGGCTACACCTTC
>11|TRBV10-3|TRBJ2-5|NA|TRBD2
CASGGAETQYF
TGTGCCAGCGGGGGGGCGGAGACCCAGTACTTC
>15|TRBV15|TRBJ1-2|NA|TRBD1
CATTVAGTGVYGYTF
TGTGCCACCACCGTCGCCGGGACAGGGGTTTATGGCTACACCTTC
>15|TRBV9|TRBJ2-2|NA|TRBD2
CASSQRGAGTGELFF
TGTGCCAGCAGCCAGCGGGGGGCAGGCACCGGGGAGCTGTTTTTT
>17|TRBV28|TRBJ2-7|NA|TRBD2
CASSRLRLARSSYEQYF
TGTGCCAGCAGTCGCCTGAGACTAGCTAGGTCCTCCTACGAGCAGTACTTC